The 17 T cell receptor beta chains presented below share a single source sample, sequenced in a study of T cell responses to AZD1222 COVID-19 vaccine. Using immunoSEQ multiplex PCR, the repertoire was profiled, and TCRdb retains in-frame clones only, with some absent. Found here are roughly 98,000 clones, roughly 92% of them singletons; the top ten hold approximately 12%. This specimen was peripheral blood, taken on day 0 of AZD1222 vaccination. The origin of the receptors is an adult in good health.

This clone was seen just once. The genes are TRBV14 and TRBJ2-1, with a possible D match to TRBD1 (5 bases). Trimming took 1 base from V and 15 from J, leaving 10 bases between them. CDR1 SGHDN and CDR2 FVKESK come from the germline V gene. The CDR3 runs to 11 residues. The CDR3 reads CASSQGQGRFF. CDR3 sequence (DNA): TGTGCCAGCAGCCAAGGGCAGGGTCGGTTCTTC.

This chain uses TRBV4-3 with TRBJ1-1, with a possible D match to TRBD1 (5 bases). Deletions cut 0 bases from V and 3 bases from J, with 8 bases between. The CDR3 is made up of 14 amino acids. Per germline, CDR1 LGHNA and CDR2 YSLEER. The CDR3 bases are TGCGCCAGCAGCCAAGATCTGGGGGACACTGAAGCTTTCTTT. This encodes CASSQDLGDTEAFF.

The chain uses TRBV28 and TRBJ1-2, with 9 bases matching TRBD1. The ends lost 2 bases at V and 4 bases at J; junction bases unmatched: 14. The CDR3 runs 18 residues. Germline V gene data show CDR1 as MDHEN and CDR2 as SYDVKM. CDR3 loop: CASSLRRTGDREAYGYTF. In DNA, the CDR3 is TGTGCCAGCAGTTTAAGGCGGACAGGGGACCGAGAGGCCTATGGCTACACCTTC.

This clone came up a few times. V is TRBV6-2 or TRBV6-3 and J is TRBJ2-1; 12 positions agree with TRBD2. Germline values: CDR1 MNHEY, CDR2 SVGEGT. Losses at the gene ends were 0 bases for V and 7 bases for J; bases not matched to a gene: 19. This CDR3 spans 21 amino acids. The CDR3 DNA reads TGTGCCAGCAGTTACTCGATACCGGCTAGCGGGGGGGCCAACGCTTGGAATGAGCAGTTCTTC. It yields the protein CASSYSIPASGGANAWNEQFF.

V usage is TRBV5-1 and J usage is TRBJ2-7; D gene unclear. Trimming shortened V by 4 bases and J by 3 bases, and 14 bases separated the two germline ends. This CDR3 spans 14 amino acids. The germline V gene has CDR1 SGHRS and CDR2 YFSETQ. The CDR3 DNA follows: TGCGCCAGCAGCCCCAGTAGAGTGGGCTACGAGCAGTACTTC. Protein sequence: CASSPSRVGYEQYF.

The CDR3 region has the DNA TGTGCCAGCAGTAATCCTAACTATGGCTACACCTTC. Translating gives CASSNPNYGYTF. The chain joins TRBV28 to TRBJ1-2; D is unresolved. Germline CDR1 is MDHEN and CDR2 is SYDVKM. Trimming removed 5 bases at V and 0 bases at J, with 4 bases between. CDR3 size: 12 residues.

The sample holds one count of this clone. The genes are TRBV11-3 and TRBJ2-1; D is unclear. CDR3 size: 14 residues. Per the germline V gene, CDR1 is SGHNT and CDR2 is YENEEA. V was shortened by 0 bases and J by 9 bases, with 12 bases between the two germline ends. The CDR3 nucleotides read TGTGCCAGCAGCTTAGATTCTGGGGAACGTGAGCAGTTCTTC. Its protein product is CASSLDSGEREQFF.

The rearrangement joins TRBV19 to TRBJ2-5; no clear D. V shed 3 bases and J shed 3 bases, with 8 bases lying between them. Germline lookup yields CDR1 LNHDA and CDR2 SQIVND (reference sequence). The CDR3 sequence is 13 residues long. In DNA form, the CDR3 reads TGTGCCAGTAGTATTCAACGGGAAGAGACCCAGTACTTC. Translated, it gives CASSIQREETQYF.

This chain connects TRBV2 to TRBJ1-2, with D maybe TRBD1 (5 bases). From germline, CDR1 is SNHLY and CDR2 FYNNEI. This CDR3 is built from 14 residues. The V and J ends lost 4 bases and 0 bases respectively, with 9 bases between them. The CDR3 region is CASSGDGANYGYTF. As DNA, the CDR3 is TGTGCCAGCAGTGGGGACGGAGCTAACTATGGCTACACCTTC.

This rearrangement joins TRBV30 to TRBJ1-4; TRBD1 matches at 9 bases. In germline, CDR1 is GTSNPN, CDR2 SVGIG (reference sequence). The CDR3 length is 12 residues. CDR3 sequence reads: CGQGATNEKLFF. DNA of the CDR3: TGTGGACAGGGGGCAACTAATGAAAAACTGTTTTTT.

This clone was counted once. The chain carries TRBV9 and TRBJ2-2, with a weak D call TRBD2 (5 bases). CDR3 size: 14 residues. V was trimmed by 3 bases and J by 8 bases, leaving 14 bases between them. The germline CDR1 and CDR2 sequences are SGDLS and YYNGEE. CDR3 DNA sequence: TGTGCCAGCAGCGCCAAAGGGAGTGCAGGGGAGCTGTTTTTT. As protein: CASSAKGSAGELFF. The full variable domain, completed using reference TRBV9 and TRBJ2-2, is DSGVTQTPKHLITATGQRVTLRCSPRSGDLSVYWYQQSLDQGLQFLIQYYNGEERAKGNILERFSAQQFPDLHSELNLSSLELGDSALYFCASSAKGSAGELFFGEGSRLTVL.

For the CDR3, the DNA is TGTGCCTGGAAGAGCAGGGAAGCTGAAGCTTTCTTT. Residues: CAWKSREAEAFF. The rearrangement joins TRBV30 to TRBJ1-1; D is perhaps TRBD1 (5 bases). V lost 4 bases, J lost 6 bases, and 12 bases lay in between. Looked up from germline, CDR1 is GTSNPN and CDR2 is SVGIG (reference sequence). This CDR3 spans 12 amino acids.

The V call is TRBV19, the J call TRBJ2-2, with D uncertain. V was cut by 10 bases and J by 3 bases, with 18 bases left in between. The CDR3 extends over 15 amino acids. Germline-derived CDR1 and CDR2 are LNHDA and SQIVND (reference sequence). The CDR3 DNA is TGTGCCACATGCCACCGAACGCCTGACACCGGGGAGCTGTTTTTT. Encoded protein: CATCHRTPDTGELFF.

The J gene is TRBJ1-1, the V gene TRBV25-1; D uncertain. The length of the CDR3 is 12 residues. Trimming stripped 1 base from V and 7 bases from J, with 7 bases between. Germline CDR1 is MGHDK and CDR2 is SYGVNS. The DNA of the CDR3 is TGTGCCAGCAGTGAATTACACGGTGAAGCTTTCTTT. Its translation is CASSELHGEAFF.

The chain combines TRBV19 with TRBJ1-5; 12 positions match TRBD1. The CDR3 runs 17 residues. The ends lost 6 bases at V and 2 bases at J; junction bases unmatched: 8. Germline V gene data show CDR1 as LNHDA and CDR2 as SQIVND (reference sequence). As DNA, the CDR3 is TGTGCCAGTAGGGCGGGACAGGGGGCTTTGGGCAATCAGCCCCAGCATTTT. The encoded protein is CASRAGQGALGNQPQHF.

This chain uses TRBV10-2 with TRBJ2-2; possibly TRBD1 or TRBD2 for D (5 bases each). This CDR3 region has 18 residues. Germline V gives CDR1 WSHSY, CDR2 SAAADI. V was cut by 0 bases and J by 4 bases, with 18 bases left in between. The CDR3 here is CASSESSWPGPPTGELFF. The CDR3 DNA is TGCGCCAGCAGTGAGTCTAGTTGGCCGGGACCTCCCACCGGGGAGCTGTTTTTT.

The chain employs TRBV29-1 and TRBJ1-1, with 7 bases aligning to TRBD1. Trimming took 7 bases from V and 8 from J; bases not matched to a gene: 13. The CDR3 spans 13 residues. Germline V gene lookup returns CDR1 SQVTM and CDR2 ANQGSEA. CDR3 sequence: CSADTKGGWEAFF. CDR3 DNA sequence: TGCAGCGCCGATACGAAAGGGGGCTGGGAAGCTTTCTTT.